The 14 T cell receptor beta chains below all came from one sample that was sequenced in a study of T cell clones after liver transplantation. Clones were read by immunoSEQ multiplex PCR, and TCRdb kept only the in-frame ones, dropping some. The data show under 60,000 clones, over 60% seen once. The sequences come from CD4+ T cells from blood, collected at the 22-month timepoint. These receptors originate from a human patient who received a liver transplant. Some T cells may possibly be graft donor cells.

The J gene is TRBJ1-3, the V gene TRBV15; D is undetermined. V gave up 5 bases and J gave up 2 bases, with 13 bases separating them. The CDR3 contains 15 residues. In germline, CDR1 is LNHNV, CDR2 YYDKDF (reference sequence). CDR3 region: CATSPRRGAGNTIYF. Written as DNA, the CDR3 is TGTGCCACCAGCCCCAGGAGAGGTGCTGGAAACACCATATATTTT.

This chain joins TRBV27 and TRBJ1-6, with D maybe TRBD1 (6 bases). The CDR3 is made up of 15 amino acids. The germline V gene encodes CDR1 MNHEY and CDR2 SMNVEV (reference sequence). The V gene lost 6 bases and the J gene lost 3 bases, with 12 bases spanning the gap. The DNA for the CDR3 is TGTGCCAGCAGCTCACAGGGCCACTATAATTCACCCCTCCACTTT. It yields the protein CASSSQGHYNSPLHF.

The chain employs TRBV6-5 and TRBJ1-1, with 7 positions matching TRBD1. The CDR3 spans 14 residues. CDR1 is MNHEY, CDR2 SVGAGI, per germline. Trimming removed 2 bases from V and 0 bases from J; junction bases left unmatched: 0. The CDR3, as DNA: TGTGCCAGCAGTTACAGGGGGCTGAACACTGAAGCTTTCTTT. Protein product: CASSYRGLNTEAFF.

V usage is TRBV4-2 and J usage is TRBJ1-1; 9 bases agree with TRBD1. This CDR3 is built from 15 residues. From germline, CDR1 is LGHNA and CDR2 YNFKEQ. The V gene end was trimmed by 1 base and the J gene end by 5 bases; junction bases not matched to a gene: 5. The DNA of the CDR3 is TGTGCCAGCAGCCAAGGGACAGGGGTTGAAACTGAAGCTTTCTTT. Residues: CASSQGTGVETEAFF.

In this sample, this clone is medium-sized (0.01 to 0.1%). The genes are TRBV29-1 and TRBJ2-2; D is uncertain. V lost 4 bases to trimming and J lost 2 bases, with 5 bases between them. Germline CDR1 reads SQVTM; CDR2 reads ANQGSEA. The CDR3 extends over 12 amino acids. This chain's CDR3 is CSVVPNTGELFF. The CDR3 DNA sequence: TGCAGCGTTGTTCCAAACACCGGGGAGCTGTTTTTT.

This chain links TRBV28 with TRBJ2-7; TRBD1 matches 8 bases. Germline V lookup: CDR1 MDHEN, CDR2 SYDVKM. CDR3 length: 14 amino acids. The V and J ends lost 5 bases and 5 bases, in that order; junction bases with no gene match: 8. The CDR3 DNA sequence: TGTGCCAGCAGTCTGGACAGGGTATTCCACGAGCAGTACTTC. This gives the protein CASSLDRVFHEQYF.

The CDR3 loop is CASSQDLVGFVENQPQHF. The DNA of the CDR3 is TGTGCCAGCAGCCAAGATTTGGTGGGGTTTGTAGAGAATCAGCCCCAGCATTTT. This chain uses TRBV4-2 with TRBJ1-5; no reliable D call. Germline assignment: CDR1 LGHNA and CDR2 YNFKEQ. This CDR3 spans 18 amino acids. Between the trimmed V and J ends, which lost 0 bases and 4 bases, there was a span of 19 bases.

CDR3 nucleotides: TGTGCCAGCAGCCAAGAGGGGGGGCCGTTGGGCTATGGCTACACCTTC. Protein sequence: CASSQEGGPLGYGYTF. This chain uses TRBV4-2 with TRBJ1-2; the D gene is possibly TRBD1 (6 bases). Germline lookup yields CDR1 LGHNA and CDR2 YNFKEQ. V was shortened by 0 bases and J by 4 bases, with 15 bases between the two germline ends. This CDR3 has 16 amino acids.

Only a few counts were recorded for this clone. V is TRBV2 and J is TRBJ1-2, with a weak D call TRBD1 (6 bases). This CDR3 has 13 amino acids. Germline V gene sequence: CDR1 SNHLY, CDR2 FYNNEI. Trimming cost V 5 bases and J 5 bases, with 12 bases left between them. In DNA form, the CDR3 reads TGTGCCAGCAGTCTACCTCAGGGGTATGGCTACACCTTC. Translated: CASSLPQGYGYTF.

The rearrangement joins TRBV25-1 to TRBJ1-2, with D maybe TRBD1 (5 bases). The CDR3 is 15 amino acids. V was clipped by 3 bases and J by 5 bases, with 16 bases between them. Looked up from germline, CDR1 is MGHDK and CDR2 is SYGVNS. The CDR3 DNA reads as TGTGCCAGCAGTGACCTTTATGGGGGTATTTATGGCTACACCTTC. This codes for CASSDLYGGIYGYTF.

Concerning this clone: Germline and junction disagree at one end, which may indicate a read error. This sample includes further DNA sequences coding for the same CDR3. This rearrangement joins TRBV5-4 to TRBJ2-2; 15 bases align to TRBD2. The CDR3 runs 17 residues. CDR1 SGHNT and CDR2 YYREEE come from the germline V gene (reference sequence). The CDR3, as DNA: TGTGCCAGCAGATTGGGACTAGCGGGGGGCAACACCGGGGAGCTGTTTTTT. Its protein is CASRLGLAGGNTGELFF.

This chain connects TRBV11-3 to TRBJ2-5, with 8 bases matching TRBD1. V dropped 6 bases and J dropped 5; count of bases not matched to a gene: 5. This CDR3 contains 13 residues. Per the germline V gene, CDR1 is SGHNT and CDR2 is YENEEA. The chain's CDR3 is CASSSTGVETQYF. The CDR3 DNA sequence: TGTGCCAGCAGTTCGACAGGGGTGGAGACCCAGTACTTC.

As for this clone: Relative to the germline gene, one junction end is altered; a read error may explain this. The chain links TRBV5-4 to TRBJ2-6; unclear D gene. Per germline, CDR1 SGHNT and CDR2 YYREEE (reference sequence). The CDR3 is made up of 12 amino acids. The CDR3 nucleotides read TGTGCCAGCAGATTGGGGGCCAACGTCCTGACTTTC. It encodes CASRLGANVLTF.

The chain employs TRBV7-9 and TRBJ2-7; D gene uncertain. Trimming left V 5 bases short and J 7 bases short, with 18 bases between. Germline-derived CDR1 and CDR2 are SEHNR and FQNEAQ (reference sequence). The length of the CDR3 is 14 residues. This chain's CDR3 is CASSQPPRAWEQYF. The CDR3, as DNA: TGTGCCAGCAGCCAACCCCCACGCGCTTGGGAGCAGTACTTC.